This T cell receptor beta chain was documented in a study of TIL therapy for anti-PD-1-resistant metastatic lung cancer. Notes on the study in general: Many TIL product clones were absent from baseline tumor, suggesting clonal contraction. Treatment-naive, never-smoker and oncogene-addicted patients were overrepresented in this highly selected cohort.

Time point in this sample: pre-treatment sample, taken before nivolumab and TIL therapy. Pleural nodules or supraclavicular lymph nodes made up most of the excised metastases sampled. Tumors were harvested before any PD-1/PD-L1 blockade. The CDR3 length is 14 residues. The V end was cut by 5 bases, the J end by 4 bases, with 12 bases between. Germline V gene data show CDR1 as MNHEY and CDR2 as SVGEGT. Only a few counts were recorded for this clone. Its specificity is unknown. The immunoSEQ assay was v3. Survey-level samples got 2 million to 2.5 million read pairs; deep-level samples got roughly 4.5-6.5 million. TCRdb keeps only in-frame clones here, not all; method: immunoSEQ multiplex PCR. Of 6,200 or so clones listed, 64% were seen once; the top ten hold approximately 5.1%.

The TCR was taken from a person between 25 and 79 years old with non-small cell lung cancer. The V gene is TRBV6-2 or TRBV6-3, the J gene TRBJ1-5, with D unresolved. Specimen: tumor tissue, collected at baseline. The CDR3 spells CASSRDGLNQPQHF. CDR3 sequence (DNA): TGTGCCAGCAGTCGAGATGGGCTTAATCAGCCCCAGCATTTT.